This entry is about one T cell receptor beta chain. The data are from a study of blood T cell repertoires in COVID-19. Whole-study context: T cells, B-cell-depleted T cells, or PBMCs provided the cDNA or gDNA that served as material.

Germline assignment: CDR1 MDHEN and CDR2 SYDVKM. V shed 8 bases and J shed 6 bases, with 8 bases lying between them. The CDR3 runs 12 residues. Assay used: immunoSEQ multiplex PCR; TCRdb lists only in-frame clones, some missing. The data contain 250,000 to 300,000 clones, 88% of them singletons. Clinical history as reported by participants underpinned cohort assignment. The TCR originated in a woman in her fifties or sixties in a cohort exposed to, infected with or recovered from COVID-19 (not recorded which). Sequencing was performed on PBMCs or T cells enriched from blood (not recorded which). V gene TRBV28 combines with J gene TRBJ1-6; D might be TRBD1 (6 bases). As DNA, the CDR3 is TGTGCCAGCGTGGACAGTAATTCACCCCTCCACTTT. This sequence encodes CASVDSNSPLHF.